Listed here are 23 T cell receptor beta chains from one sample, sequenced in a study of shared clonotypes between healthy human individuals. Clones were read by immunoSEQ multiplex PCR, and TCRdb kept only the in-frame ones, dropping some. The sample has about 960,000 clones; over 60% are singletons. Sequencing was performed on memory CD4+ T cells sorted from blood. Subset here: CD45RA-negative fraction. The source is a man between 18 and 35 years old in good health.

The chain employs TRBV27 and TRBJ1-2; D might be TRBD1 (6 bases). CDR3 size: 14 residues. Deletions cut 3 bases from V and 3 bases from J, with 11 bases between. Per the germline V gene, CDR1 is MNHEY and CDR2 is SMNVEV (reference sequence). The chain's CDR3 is CASSFRGSHYGYTF. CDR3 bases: TGTGCCAGCAGTTTTAGGGGGTCCCACTATGGCTACACCTTC.

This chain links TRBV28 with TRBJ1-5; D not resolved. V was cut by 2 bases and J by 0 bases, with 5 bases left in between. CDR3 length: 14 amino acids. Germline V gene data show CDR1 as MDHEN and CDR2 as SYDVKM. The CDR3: CASSLTGSNQPQHF. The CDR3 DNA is TGTGCCAGCAGTTTAACGGGTAGCAATCAGCCCCAGCATTTT.

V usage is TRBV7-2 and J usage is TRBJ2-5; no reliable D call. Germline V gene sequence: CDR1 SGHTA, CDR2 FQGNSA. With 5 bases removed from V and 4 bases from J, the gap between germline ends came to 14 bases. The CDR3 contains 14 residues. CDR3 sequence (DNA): TGTGCCAGCAGCCCAATGAAGACGCGAGAGACCCAGTACTTC. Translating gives CASSPMKTRETQYF.

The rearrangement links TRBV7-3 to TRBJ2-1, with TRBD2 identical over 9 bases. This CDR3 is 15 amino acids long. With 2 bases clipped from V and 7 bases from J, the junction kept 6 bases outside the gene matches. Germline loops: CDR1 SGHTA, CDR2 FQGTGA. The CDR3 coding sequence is TGTGCCAGCAGCTTACAAGCGGGAGGATCGAATGAGCAGTTCTTC. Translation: CASSLQAGGSNEQFF.

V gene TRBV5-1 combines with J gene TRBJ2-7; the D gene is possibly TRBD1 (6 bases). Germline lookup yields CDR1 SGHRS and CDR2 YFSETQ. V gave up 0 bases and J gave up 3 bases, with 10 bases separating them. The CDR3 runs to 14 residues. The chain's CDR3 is CASSLGLGGYEQYF. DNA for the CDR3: TGCGCCAGCAGCTTGGGTCTAGGGGGCTACGAGCAGTACTTC.

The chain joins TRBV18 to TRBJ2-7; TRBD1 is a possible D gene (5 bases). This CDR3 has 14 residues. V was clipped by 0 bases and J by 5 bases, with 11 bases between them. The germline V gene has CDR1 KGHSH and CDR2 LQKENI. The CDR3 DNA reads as TGTGCCAGCTCACCACCGGGGCCGCGGAACGAGCAGTACTTC. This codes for CASSPPGPRNEQYF.

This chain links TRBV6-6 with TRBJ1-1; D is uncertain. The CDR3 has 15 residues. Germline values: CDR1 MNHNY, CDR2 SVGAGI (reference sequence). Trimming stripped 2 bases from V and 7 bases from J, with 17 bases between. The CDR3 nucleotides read TGTGCCAGCAGTTACACGGAAAGTGTGAGAGGTGAAGCTTTCTTT. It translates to CASSYTESVRGEAFF.

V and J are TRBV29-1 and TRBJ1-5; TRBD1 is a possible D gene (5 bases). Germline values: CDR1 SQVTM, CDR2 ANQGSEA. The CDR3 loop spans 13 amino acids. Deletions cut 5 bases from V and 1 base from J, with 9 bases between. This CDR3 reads CSVCQGSNQPQHF. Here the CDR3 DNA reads TGCAGCGTTTGCCAGGGAAGCAATCAGCCCCAGCATTTT.

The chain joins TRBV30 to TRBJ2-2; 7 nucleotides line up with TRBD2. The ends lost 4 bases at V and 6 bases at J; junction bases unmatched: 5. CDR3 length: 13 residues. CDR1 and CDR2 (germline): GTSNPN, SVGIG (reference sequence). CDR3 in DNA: TGTGCCTGGACGGGGGGAGTAGCCGGGGAGCTGTTTTTT. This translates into CAWTGGVAGELFF.

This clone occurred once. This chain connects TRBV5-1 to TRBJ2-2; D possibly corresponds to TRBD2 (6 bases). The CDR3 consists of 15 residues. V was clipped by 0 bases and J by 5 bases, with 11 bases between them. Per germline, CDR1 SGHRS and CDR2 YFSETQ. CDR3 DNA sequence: TGCGCCAGCAGCTTGGCCTCCGGGGGTACCGGGGAGCTGTTTTTT. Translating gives CASSLASGGTGELFF.

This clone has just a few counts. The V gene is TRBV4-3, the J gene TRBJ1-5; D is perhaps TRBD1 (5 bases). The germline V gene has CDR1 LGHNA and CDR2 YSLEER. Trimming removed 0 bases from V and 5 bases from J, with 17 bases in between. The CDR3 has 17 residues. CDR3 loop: CASSQDVAGRRDQPQHF. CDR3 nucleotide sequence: TGCGCCAGCAGCCAAGATGTGGCAGGGCGACGGGATCAGCCCCAGCATTTT.

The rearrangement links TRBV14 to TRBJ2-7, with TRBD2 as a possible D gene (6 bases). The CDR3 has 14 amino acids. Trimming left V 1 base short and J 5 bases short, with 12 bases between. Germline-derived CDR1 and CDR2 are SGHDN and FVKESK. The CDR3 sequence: CASSQGLTSNEQYF. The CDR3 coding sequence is TGTGCCAGCAGCCAAGGGCTGACTAGTAACGAGCAGTACTTC.

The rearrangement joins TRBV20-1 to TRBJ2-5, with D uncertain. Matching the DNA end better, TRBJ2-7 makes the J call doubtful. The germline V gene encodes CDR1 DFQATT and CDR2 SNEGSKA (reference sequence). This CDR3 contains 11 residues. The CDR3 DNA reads TGCAGTGCCCTGAGCGAATACGAGCAGTACTTC. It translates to CSALSEYEQYF.

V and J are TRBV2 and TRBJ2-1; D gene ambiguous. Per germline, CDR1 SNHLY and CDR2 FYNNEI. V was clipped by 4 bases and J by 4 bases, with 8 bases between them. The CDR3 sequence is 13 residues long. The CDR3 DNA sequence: TGTGCCAGCAGTGGAATCCGGTACAATGAGCAGTTCTTC. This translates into CASSGIRYNEQFF. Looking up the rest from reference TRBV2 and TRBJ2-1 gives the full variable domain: EPEVTQTPSHQVTQMGQEVILRCVPISNHLYFYWYRQILGQKVEFLVSFYNNEISEKSEIFDDQFSVERPDGSNFTLKIRSTKLEDSAMYFCASSGIRYNEQFFGPGTRLTVL.

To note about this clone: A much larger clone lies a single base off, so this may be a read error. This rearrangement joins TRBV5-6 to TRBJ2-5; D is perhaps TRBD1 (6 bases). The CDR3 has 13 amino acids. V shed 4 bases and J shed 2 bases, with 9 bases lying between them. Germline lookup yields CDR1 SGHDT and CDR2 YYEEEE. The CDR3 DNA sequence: TGTGCCAGCAGCCGGGACATTCAAGAGACCCAGTACTTC. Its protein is CASSRDIQETQYF.

The CDR3 sequence: CAWSVKGRGQPQHF. In nucleotides, the CDR3 is TGTGCCTGGAGTGTAAAAGGGAGAGGACAGCCCCAGCATTTT. The rearrangement joins TRBV30 to TRBJ1-5; D is uncertain. V dropped 0 bases and J dropped 7 bases, with 13 bases sitting between them. Germline CDR1 GTSNPN, CDR2 SVGIG (reference sequence). The CDR3 has 14 residues.

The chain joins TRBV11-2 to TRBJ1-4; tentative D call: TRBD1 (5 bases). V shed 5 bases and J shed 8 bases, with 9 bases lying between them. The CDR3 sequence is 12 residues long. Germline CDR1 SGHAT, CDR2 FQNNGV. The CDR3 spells CASSRGPEKLFF. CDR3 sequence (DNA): TGTGCCAGCAGCAGGGGACCGGAAAAACTGTTTTTT.

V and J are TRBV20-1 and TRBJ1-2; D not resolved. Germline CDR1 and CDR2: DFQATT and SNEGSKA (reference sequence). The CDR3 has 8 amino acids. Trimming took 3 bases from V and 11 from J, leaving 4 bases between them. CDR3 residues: CSARDYTF. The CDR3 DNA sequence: TGCAGTGCTAGGGATTACACCTTC.

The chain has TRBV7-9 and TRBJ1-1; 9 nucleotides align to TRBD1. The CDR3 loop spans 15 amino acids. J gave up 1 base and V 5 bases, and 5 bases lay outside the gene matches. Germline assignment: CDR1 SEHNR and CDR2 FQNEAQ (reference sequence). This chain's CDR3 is CASSVQGAPNTEAFF. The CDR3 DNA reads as TGTGCCAGCAGCGTACAGGGGGCCCCGAACACTGAAGCTTTCTTT.

The DNA for the CDR3 is TGTGCCAGCAGCCAAGAAAGCCTAGCGGGAGGCCTTAATAGACCGTACTTC. Protein product: CASSQESLAGGLNRPYF. The chain recombines TRBV4-2 with TRBJ2-4; 11 positions agree with TRBD2. J lost 15 bases, V lost 0 bases, and 16 bases had no gene match. From germline, CDR1 is LGHNA and CDR2 YNFKEQ. CDR3 length equals 17 residues.

Here the CDR3 DNA reads TGTGCCAGCAGCTACGACGGTAACTATGGCTACACCTTC. Protein sequence: CASSYDGNYGYTF. The chain couples TRBV7-2 to TRBJ1-2; D ambiguous. Germline lookup yields CDR1 SGHTA and CDR2 FQGNSA. V lost 4 bases, J lost 1 base, and 7 bases lay in between. There are 13 residues in the CDR3.

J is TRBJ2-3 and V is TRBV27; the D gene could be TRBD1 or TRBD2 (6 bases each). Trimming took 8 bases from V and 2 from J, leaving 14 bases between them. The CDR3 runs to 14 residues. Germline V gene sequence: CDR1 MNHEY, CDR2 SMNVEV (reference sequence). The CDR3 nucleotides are TGTGCCAGCGCTTTGAGGGGGGCCACAGATACGCAGTATTTT. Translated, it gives CASALRGATDTQYF.

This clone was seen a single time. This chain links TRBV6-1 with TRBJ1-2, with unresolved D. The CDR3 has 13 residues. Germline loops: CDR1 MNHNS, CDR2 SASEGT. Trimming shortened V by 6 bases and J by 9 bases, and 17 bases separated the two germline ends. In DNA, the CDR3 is TGTGCCAGCAGCCAATCCCAAGATAACAGCTACACCTTC. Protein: CASSQSQDNSYTF.